The T cell receptor beta chain under discussion was sequenced for a study of regulatory T cells in long-lasting Graves disease. CDR3 regions were amplified by Arm-PCR using iRepertoire HTBI primers to build TCR beta libraries. In the source study's methods: Identification across samples found some 60 TRBV and fewer than 15 TRBJ segments. TCRdb reanalysed the multiplex PCR reads using MiXCR and keeps one entry per CDR3 protein. These V and J calls rely on TCRdb rather than the paper's analysis. Here the sample spans roughly 520,000 distinct CDR3 sequences, around 13% being singletons. Time point in this sample: newly diagnosed GD, antithyroid drugs for less than 3 months. With RNA extracted from PBMCs as input, the TCR library was made. Whole-study findings and limits: Gene preferences differed: TRBV28, TRBJ1-2, TRBJ2-5 in persistent cases.

Between the trimmed V and J ends, which lost 6 bases and 5 bases, there was a span of 16 bases. The CDR3 length is 14 residues. This clonotype has a count of ten or more. Its antigen is not identified. Separately, the same data were catalogued under a study of T cells in Graves' hyperthyroidism and ophthalmopathy.

The V call is TRBV12-3 or TRBV12-4, the J call TRBJ1-1, with D possibly TRBD1 on 5 matching bases. This receptor was taken from a woman under 40 with Graves disease. This specimen consisted of peripheral blood mononuclear cells (PBMCs), obtained at new diagnosis, from a patient treated with antithyroid drugs. CDR3: CASSPGGRRTEAFF. The CDR3 nucleotides read TGTGCCAGCAGCCCCGGGGGGAGGCGGACTGAAGCTTTCTTT.